Listed below are T cell receptor beta chains from one sample, sequenced in a study of blood T cell repertoires in COVID-19. Sequencing was performed with immunoSEQ multiplex PCR; in TCRdb, only in-frame clones are kept and a portion is missing. The sample contains tens of thousands of clones, more than 65% of which appear only once. Sequencing input: peripheral blood. The receptors derive from a human donor in a cohort sampled during active COVID-19. Each CDR3 is given with its conserved first and last residue. Each record gives: D gene, clone size, J gene, V gene, CDR3 protein, CDR3 DNA. A D gene is named only where the DNA matches it firmly. A clone size is listed for some rows: how often the clone was seen (once, few, many), or a class if it is expanded.

D gene: NA; clone size: NA; J gene: TRBJ2-5; V gene: TRBV6-1; CDR3 protein: CASSGRRQGMQETQYF; CDR3 DNA: TGTGCCAGCAGTGGGCGCAGGCAGGGCATGCAAGAGACCCAGTACTTC
D gene: NA; clone size: NA; J gene: TRBJ1-5; V gene: TRBV24-1; CDR3 protein: CATSEVGPNQPQHF; CDR3 DNA: TGTGCCACCAGTGAGGTGGGGCCCAATCAGCCCCAGCATTTT
D gene: NA; clone size: NA; J gene: TRBJ2-6; V gene: TRBV19; CDR3 protein: CASSMRSSGANVLTF; CDR3 DNA: TGTGCCAGTAGTATGAGGAGCTCTGGGGCCAACGTCCTGACTTTC
D gene: TRBD1; clone size: NA; J gene: TRBJ1-1; V gene: TRBV5-1; CDR3 protein: CASSLEGGTAMNTEAFF; CDR3 DNA: TGCGCCAGCAGCTTGGAGGGCGGGACAGCTATGAACACTGAAGCTTTCTTT
D gene: TRBD1; clone size: few; J gene: TRBJ1-6; V gene: TRBV30; CDR3 protein: CAWQGAYNSPLHF; CDR3 DNA: TGTGCCTGGCAGGGGGCCTATAATTCACCCCTCCACTTT
D gene: TRBD2; clone size: NA; J gene: TRBJ2-7; V gene: TRBV11-2; CDR3 protein: CASSLNGGYEQYF; CDR3 DNA: TGTGCCAGCAGCTTAAACGGGGGGTACGAGCAGTACTTC
D gene: NA; clone size: NA; J gene: TRBJ1-3; V gene: TRBV11-3; CDR3 protein: CASSGRSGTGNTIYF; CDR3 DNA: TGTGCCAGCAGCGGCCGGTCAGGGACTGGAAACACCATATATTTT
D gene: NA; clone size: NA; J gene: TRBJ1-5; V gene: TRBV19; CDR3 protein: CASRDTGTLRAFSNQPQHF; CDR3 DNA: TGTGCCAGTAGGGACACCGGGACACTTCGGGCTTTTAGCAATCAGCCCCAGCATTTT
D gene: NA; clone size: few; J gene: TRBJ2-7; V gene: TRBV4-1; CDR3 protein: CASSQAGGLEQYF; CDR3 DNA: TGCGCCAGCAGCCAAGCCGGGGGTCTCGAGCAGTACTTC
D gene: TRBD1; clone size: NA; J gene: TRBJ2-2; V gene: TRBV11-3; CDR3 protein: CASSKGQGTGELFF; CDR3 DNA: TGTGCCAGCAGCAAGGGACAGGGCACCGGGGAGCTGTTTTTT
D gene: TRBD1; clone size: many; J gene: TRBJ1-3; V gene: TRBV3-1/TRBV3-2; CDR3 protein: CASSQGDRGGNTIYF; CDR3 DNA: TGTGCCAGCAGCCAAGGCGACAGGGGAGGAAACACCATATATTTT
D gene: NA; clone size: many; J gene: TRBJ1-6; V gene: TRBV28; CDR3 protein: CASSSIRVGDSPLHF; CDR3 DNA: TGTGCCAGCAGTTCTATCAGGGTCGGTGATTCACCCCTCCACTTT
D gene: NA; clone size: NA; J gene: TRBJ2-3; V gene: TRBV25-1; CDR3 protein: CASSENPWRGRGPYTQYF; CDR3 DNA: TGTGCCAGCAGTGAAAACCCCTGGCGGGGGCGAGGCCCCTATACGCAGTATTTT
D gene: TRBD2; clone size: once; J gene: TRBJ2-5; V gene: TRBV7-9; CDR3 protein: CASIGDGGAGETQYF; CDR3 DNA: TGTGCCAGCATAGGGGACGGGGGGGCCGGTGAGACCCAGTACTTC
D gene: TRBD2; clone size: NA; J gene: TRBJ2-3; V gene: TRBV11-2; CDR3 protein: CASSLDLLAGSTDTQYF; CDR3 DNA: TGTGCCAGCAGCTTAGACCTTCTAGCGGGGAGCACAGATACGCAGTATTTT
D gene: TRBD2; clone size: NA; J gene: TRBJ2-1; V gene: TRBV30; CDR3 protein: CAWREAGGPRNEQFF; CDR3 DNA: TGTGCCTGGAGAGAAGCGGGAGGGCCACGGAATGAGCAGTTCTTC
D gene: NA; clone size: NA; J gene: TRBJ1-6; V gene: TRBV7-2; CDR3 protein: CASSLAAQANSPLHF; CDR3 DNA: TGTGCCAGCAGCTTAGCGGCACAGGCCAATTCACCCCTCCACTTT
D gene: NA; clone size: few; J gene: TRBJ2-7; V gene: TRBV4-3; CDR3 protein: CASSQDRSYEQYF; CDR3 DNA: TGCGCCAGCAGCCAAGACAGAAGCTACGAGCAGTACTTC
D gene: TRBD2; clone size: NA; J gene: TRBJ2-3; V gene: TRBV20-1; CDR3 protein: CSASLIAGGKTDTQYF; CDR3 DNA: TGCAGTGCTAGTCTGATAGCGGGGGGGAAAACAGATACGCAGTATTTT
D gene: NA; clone size: medium-sized; J gene: TRBJ1-2; V gene: TRBV25-1; CDR3 protein: CASSESWRWWTDYGYTF; CDR3 DNA: TGTGCCAGCAGTGAATCGTGGCGATGGTGGACAGACTATGGCTACACCTTC
D gene: TRBD1; clone size: NA; J gene: TRBJ2-7; V gene: TRBV30; CDR3 protein: CAWSVYRGNEQYF; CDR3 DNA: TGTGCCTGGAGTGTATACAGGGGGAACGAGCAGTACTTC